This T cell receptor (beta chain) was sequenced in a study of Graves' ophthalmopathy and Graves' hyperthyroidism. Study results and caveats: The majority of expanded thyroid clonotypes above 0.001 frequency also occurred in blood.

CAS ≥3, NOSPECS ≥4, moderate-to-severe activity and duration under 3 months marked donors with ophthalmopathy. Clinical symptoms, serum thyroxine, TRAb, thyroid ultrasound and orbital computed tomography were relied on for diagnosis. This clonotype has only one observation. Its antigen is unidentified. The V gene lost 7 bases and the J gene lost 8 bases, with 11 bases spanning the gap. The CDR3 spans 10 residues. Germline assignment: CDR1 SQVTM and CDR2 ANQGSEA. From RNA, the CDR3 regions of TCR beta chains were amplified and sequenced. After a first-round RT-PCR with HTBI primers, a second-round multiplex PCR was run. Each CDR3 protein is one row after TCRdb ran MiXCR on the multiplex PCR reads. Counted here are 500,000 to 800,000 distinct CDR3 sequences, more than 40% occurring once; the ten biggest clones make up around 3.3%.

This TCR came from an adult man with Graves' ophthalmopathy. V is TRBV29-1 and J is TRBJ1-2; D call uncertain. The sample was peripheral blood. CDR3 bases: TGCAGCGCCGGAACCGTCGGCTACACCTTC. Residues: CSAGTVGYTF.